This T cell receptor beta chain was retrieved from a study of T-cell reconstitution after alpha-beta-depleted transplantation in children. Trimming removed 5 bases at V and 3 bases at J, with 16 bases between. CDR1 is DFQATT and CDR2 is SNEGSKA in the germline V gene (reference sequence). The CDR3 has 14 residues. During its preparation, the TCRbeta library received unique molecular identifiers. TCRdb re-called the PCR reads through MiXCR, storing one row per CDR3 protein. The sample yields 600,000 to 700,000 distinct CDR3 sequences, 15% to 20% seen once. This clonotype came up a few times. V is TRBV20-1 and J is TRBJ2-5; the D call may be TRBD1 or TRBD2 (7 bases each). The sequence was collected from a human donor who donated a stem cell graft to a child with acute myeloid leukemia. The starting material was PBMCs from the stem cell graft donor, obtained from the stem cell graft. The CDR3 sequence: CSAGEGAGEETQYF. Written as DNA, the CDR3 is TGCAGTGCTGGGGAGGGGGCAGGGGAAGAGACCCAGTACTTC.